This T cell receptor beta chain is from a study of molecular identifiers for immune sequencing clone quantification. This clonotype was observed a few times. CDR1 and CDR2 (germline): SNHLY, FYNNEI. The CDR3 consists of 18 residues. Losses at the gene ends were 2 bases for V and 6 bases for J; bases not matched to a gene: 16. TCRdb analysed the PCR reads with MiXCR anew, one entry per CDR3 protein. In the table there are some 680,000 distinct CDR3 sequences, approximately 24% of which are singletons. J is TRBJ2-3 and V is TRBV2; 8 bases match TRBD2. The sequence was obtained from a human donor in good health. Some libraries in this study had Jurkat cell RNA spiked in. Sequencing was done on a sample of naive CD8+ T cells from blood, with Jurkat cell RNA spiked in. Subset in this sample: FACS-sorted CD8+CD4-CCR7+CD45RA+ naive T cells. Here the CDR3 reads CASSEWVVREVSSDTQYF. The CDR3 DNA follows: TGTGCCAGCAGTGAATGGGTAGTGCGGGAGGTATCATCGGATACGCAGTATTTT.